The next 29 T cell receptor beta chains were all read from a single sample in a study of T cell repertoires in cytomegalovirus infection. TCRdb reprocessed the reads via MiXCR and lists one record per CDR3 protein. The table lists hundreds of thousands of distinct CDR3 sequences, 24% of them singletons, with 6.5% to 10% in the top ten. The sequencing sample was made of CD8+ T cells from PBMCs. The receptors were gathered from a human donor in good health (CMV status not recorded). Some clones in this sample may be carry-over from other donors' samples.

Details on this clonotype: Sequence at one end of the junction differs from germline and may be a read error. This chain connects TRBV6-5 to TRBJ2-3; TRBD2 aligns across 10 bases. CDR3 length: 15 amino acids. CDR1 is MNHEY and CDR2 is SVGAGI in the germline V gene. CDR3 DNA sequence: TGTGCCAGCAGCCAACTAGCGGGGAACACAGATTCGCAGTATTTT. Protein: CASSQLAGNTDSQYF.

This clonotype was found many times. CDR3 bases: TGTGCCAGCAGTTACCTCCAGGGTGCGACAGATACGCAGTATTTT. It translates to CASSYLQGATDTQYF. The chain uses TRBV6-2 or TRBV6-3 and TRBJ2-3; D is perhaps TRBD1 (5 bases). The CDR3 sequence is 15 residues long. The V gene lost 2 bases and the J gene lost 3 bases, with 12 bases spanning the gap. Germline CDR1 is MNHEY and CDR2 is SVGEGT.

At least ten counts were recorded for this clonotype. This chain uses TRBV7-9 with TRBJ1-1, with D perhaps TRBD1 (5 bases). CDR1 and CDR2 from the germline V gene are SEHNR and FQNEAQ (reference sequence). The CDR3 covers 17 residues. Trimming cost V 0 bases and J 0 bases, with 14 bases left between them. CDR3 in amino acids: CASSLAGATAMNTEAFF. The CDR3 DNA sequence: TGTGCCAGCAGCTTAGCAGGTGCGACAGCGATGAACACTGAAGCTTTCTTT.

This clonotype was observed a few times. This rearrangement joins TRBV19 to TRBJ1-5; 9 positions agree with TRBD1. Germline loops: CDR1 LNHDA, CDR2 SQIVND (reference sequence). V shed 5 bases and J 6 bases; nucleotides not matched to a gene: 5. The CDR3 consists of 14 residues. CDR3 protein: CASSVGTGSQPQHF. The CDR3 nucleotides are TGTGCCAGTAGTGTGGGGACAGGGAGTCAGCCCCAGCATTTT.

This sequence joins TRBV7-6 and TRBJ1-4, with D uncertain. The CDR3 has 14 amino acids. Germline-derived CDR1 and CDR2 are SGHVS and FNYEAQ. The germline V and J ends were trimmed by 2 bases and 3 bases, with 7 bases remaining between them. For the CDR3, the DNA is TGTGCCAGCAGCTTATACGGAGCTAATGAAAAACTGTTTTTT. It is translated as CASSLYGANEKLFF. Filled out from reference TRBV7-6 and TRBJ1-4, the complete variable domain reads GAGVSQSPRYKVTKRGQDVALRCDPISGHVSLYWYRQALGQGPEFLTYFNYEAQQDKSGLPNDRFSAERPEGSISTLTIQRTEQRDSAMYRCASSLYGANEKLFFGSGTQLSVL.

This clonotype was picked up many times. The CDR3 protein is CASSSWVGGGHNEQFF. The CDR3 DNA reads as TGTGCCAGCAGCTCATGGGTTGGGGGGGGGCACAATGAGCAGTTCTTC. This rearrangement joins TRBV5-5 to TRBJ2-1; possibly TRBD2 for D (7 bases). Between the trimmed V and J ends, which lost 3 bases and 5 bases, there was a span of 18 bases. The CDR3 runs 16 residues. Germline lookup yields CDR1 SGHKS and CDR2 YYEKEE (reference sequence).

The sample holds many counts of this clonotype. The chain carries TRBV11-3 and TRBJ2-3; D is ambiguous. V was trimmed by 1 base and J by 2 bases, leaving 7 bases between them. CDR1 SGHNT and CDR2 YENEEA come from the germline V gene. The CDR3 has 14 amino acids. DNA for the CDR3: TGTGCCAGCAGCTTAGGCCAGGACACAGATACGCAGTATTTT. Protein: CASSLGQDTDTQYF.

This chain connects TRBV27 to TRBJ1-5; D is possibly TRBD1 (5 bases). Trimming removed 6 bases from V and 0 bases from J, with 12 bases in between. Germline lookup yields CDR1 MNHEY and CDR2 SMNVEV (reference sequence). There are 15 residues in the CDR3. CDR3 region: CASRQDLYSNQPQHF. DNA of the CDR3: TGTGCCAGCAGACAGGACCTCTATAGCAATCAGCCCCAGCATTTT.

The V call is TRBV11-3, the J call TRBJ2-1; D unresolved. Germline lookup yields CDR1 SGHNT and CDR2 YENEEA. Trimming removed 10 bases from V and 4 bases from J, with 11 bases in between. There are 12 residues in the CDR3. CDR3 sequence reads: CATIYRYNEQFF. CDR3 nucleotides: TGTGCCACTATATACCGGTACAATGAGCAGTTCTTC.

There are a few counts of this clonotype. This chain joins TRBV5-5 and TRBJ2-7, with 12 bases aligning to TRBD2. Trimming took 3 bases from V and 4 from J; bases not matched to a gene: 2. The germline CDR1 and CDR2 sequences are SGHKS and YYEKEE (reference sequence). The CDR3 length is 14 residues. CDR3 DNA: TGTGCCAGCAGCTGGACTAGCGGGGAATACGAGCAGTACTTC. Protein: CASSWTSGEYEQYF.

This clonotype showed up many times. The V call is TRBV14, the J call TRBJ2-5; D might be TRBD2 (6 bases). Trimming stripped 1 base from V and 2 bases from J, with 17 bases between. CDR3 length: 17 residues. Per germline, CDR1 SGHDN and CDR2 FVKESK. CDR3 region: CASSQVGGEGSQETQYF. The CDR3 region has the DNA TGTGCCAGCAGCCAAGTCGGGGGAGAGGGCTCTCAAGAGACCCAGTACTTC.

This clonotype has at least ten counts. This chain links TRBV25-1 with TRBJ1-5, with D hard to call. CDR1 MGHDK and CDR2 SYGVNS come from the germline V gene. The CDR3 covers 14 residues. Trimming removed 1 base at V and 2 bases at J, with 6 bases between. The CDR3 sequence is CASSESGGNQPQHF. In nucleotides, the CDR3 is TGTGCCAGCAGTGAATCTGGTGGCAATCAGCCCCAGCATTTT.

CDR3 bases: TGCAGCGTTGTAAAGCGGGGGGGCAGGGGTACGCAGTATTTT. Its translation is CSVVKRGGRGTQYF. The chain links TRBV29-1 to TRBJ2-3, with 10 bases lining up with TRBD2. The CDR3 extends over 14 amino acids. The germline V gene encodes CDR1 SQVTM and CDR2 ANQGSEA. After removal of 4 bases from V and 8 bases from J, the junction contained 9 bases not matched to a gene.

This clonotype has ten or more counts. The V and J genes are TRBV12-3 or TRBV12-4 and TRBJ1-2; no clear D. V dropped 7 bases and J dropped 4 bases, with 13 bases sitting between them. The CDR3 is 13 amino acids. As DNA, the CDR3 is TGTGCCAGCACCGGGAATATGGTCTATGGCTACACCTTC. It translates to CASTGNMVYGYTF.

In its sample, this clonotype was seen a few times. The J gene is TRBJ1-4, the V gene TRBV15; TRBD1 matches at 7 bases. This CDR3 is 15 amino acids long. Germline-derived CDR1 and CDR2 are LNHNV and YYDKDF (reference sequence). V gave up 0 bases and J gave up 10 bases; unmatched junction bases: 8. CDR3 in DNA: TGTGCCACCAGCAGAGAGGGACAGTTAGCCGCAAAACTGTTTTTT. It yields the protein CATSREGQLAAKLFF.

This clonotype appeared a few times. The chain links TRBV6-2 or TRBV6-3 to TRBJ2-3, with 14 bases matching TRBD2. In germline, CDR1 is MNHEY, CDR2 SVGEGT. The CDR3 totals 20 residues. Trimming cost V 0 bases and J 2 bases; bases outside gene matches: 10. The chain's CDR3 is CASSYSYPRTSGGTTDTQYF. DNA of the CDR3: TGTGCCAGCAGTTACTCGTACCCCCGGACTAGCGGGGGGACCACAGATACGCAGTATTTT.

This clonotype was seen more than once but under ten times. The chain employs TRBV7-8 and TRBJ2-3; 15 nucleotides align to TRBD2. After removal of 6 bases from V and 0 bases from J, the junction contained 10 bases not matched to a gene. The germline CDR1 and CDR2 sequences are SGHVS and FQNEAQ. This CDR3 region has 19 residues. This CDR3 reads CASRSPGLAGGSSTDTQYF. CDR3 in DNA: TGTGCCAGCAGATCCCCGGGACTAGCGGGAGGTTCTAGCACAGATACGCAGTATTTT.

The CDR3 here is CASTWGGPDTQYF. The CDR3 nucleotides are TGTGCCAGCACCTGGGGGGGGCCAGATACGCAGTATTTT. The gene calls are TRBV7-2 and TRBJ2-3; D may be TRBD2 (7 bases). V dropped 7 bases and J dropped 4 bases, with 12 bases sitting between them. This CDR3 spans 13 amino acids. Germline-derived CDR1 and CDR2 are SGHTA and FQGNSA.

In this sample, this clonotype turned up a few times. V is TRBV19 and J is TRBJ1-1; D uncertain. V dropped 1 base and J dropped 3 bases, with 6 bases sitting between them. Germline V gene sequence: CDR1 LNHDA, CDR2 SQIVND (reference sequence). The CDR3 sequence is 13 residues long. CDR3 residues: CASSIGVDTEAFF. Here the CDR3 DNA reads TGTGCCAGTAGTATAGGAGTGGACACTGAAGCTTTCTTT.

CDR3 region: CSARPGAGELFF. For the CDR3, the DNA is TGCAGTGCCAGGCCTGGCGCCGGGGAGCTGTTTTTT. The chain links TRBV20-1 to TRBJ2-2; D gene uncertain. V lost 6 bases and J 6 bases, leaving 11 bases between the germline ends. Germline CDR1 and CDR2: DFQATT and SNEGSKA (reference sequence). The CDR3 length is 12 residues.

The chain combines TRBV6-8 with TRBJ1-3, with a weak D call TRBD1 (5 bases). The germline gives CDR1 MNHGY, CDR2 SAAAGT. The CDR3 is made up of 16 amino acids. V dropped 5 bases and J dropped 0 bases, with 14 bases sitting between them. In nucleotides, the CDR3 is TGTGCCAGCAGTGCCGGGGCGGTAAGCTCTGGAAACACCATATATTTT. This encodes CASSAGAVSSGNTIYF.

This clonotype has ten or more counts. This sequence joins TRBV7-9 and TRBJ2-3, with D perhaps assigned TRBD1 or TRBD2 (5 bases each). V lost 5 bases, J lost 3 bases, and 21 bases lay in between. Germline V lookup: CDR1 SEHNR, CDR2 FQNEAQ (reference sequence). This CDR3 region has 17 residues. This chain's CDR3 is CASSHPSTGRQTDTQYF. As DNA, the CDR3 is TGTGCCAGCAGCCATCCTTCCACGGGACGCCAGACAGATACGCAGTATTTT.

This clonotype was counted only a few times. The rearrangement uses TRBV28 and TRBJ2-6, with 8 bases fitting TRBD1. The CDR3 is made up of 11 amino acids. CDR1 MDHEN and CDR2 SYDVKM come from the germline V gene. V dropped 6 bases and J dropped 19; count of bases not matched to a gene: 8. CDR3 bases: TGTGCCAGCAGCCATTCCGGGACAGGCACTTTC. Translation: CASSHSGTGTF.

The sample holds a few counts of this clonotype. The chain combines TRBV28 with TRBJ1-2, with D tentatively TRBD1 (5 bases). Germline loops: CDR1 MDHEN, CDR2 SYDVKM. The CDR3 runs to 15 residues. The germline V and J ends were trimmed by 1 base and 0 bases, with 9 bases remaining between them. This CDR3 reads CASSLSQGTNYGYTF. The CDR3 nucleotides are TGTGCCAGCAGTTTATCCCAGGGAACTAACTATGGCTACACCTTC.

A note on this clonotype: A single base separates this from a much larger clone, so it may be a read error. The rearrangement uses TRBV7-6 and TRBJ1-1; D is possibly TRBD1 (6 bases). Between the trimmed V and J ends, which lost 0 bases and 3 bases, there was a span of 11 bases. CDR1 and CDR2 from the germline V gene are SGHVS and FNYEAQ. The CDR3 consists of 15 residues. CDR3 amino acids: CASSLAFRTDTEAFF. For the CDR3, the DNA is TGTGCCAGCAGCTTAGCGTTTCGGACAGACACTGAAGCTTTCTTT.

In its sample, this clonotype was seen many times. The chain couples TRBV28 to TRBJ2-6, with D unresolved. Trimming stripped 5 bases from V and 0 bases from J, with 11 bases between. CDR1 is MDHEN and CDR2 is SYDVKM in the germline V gene. The CDR3 loop spans 16 amino acids. The CDR3 nucleotides read TGTGCCAGCAGTCCCCCTCTTAGCTCTGGGGCCAACGTCCTGACTTTC. This codes for CASSPPLSSGANVLTF.

This clonotype was seen only a few times. This chain connects TRBV7-3 to TRBJ2-3, with a possible D match to TRBD2 (5 bases). Germline CDR1 and CDR2: SGHTA and FQGTGA. This CDR3 is 15 amino acids long. Trimming cost V 5 bases and J 4 bases, with 16 bases left between them. The CDR3, as DNA: TGTGCCAGCAGCCGTGCAGAGGGTCGGGCAGATACGCAGTATTTT. Protein: CASSRAEGRADTQYF.

This clonotype was picked up many times. This chain joins TRBV7-6 and TRBJ2-1, with TRBD2 matching over 11 bases. Trimming at V came to 1 base and at J to 7 bases, leaving 6 bases not matched to a gene. There are 16 residues in the CDR3. Germline CDR1 reads SGHVS; CDR2 reads FNYEAQ. Here the CDR3 DNA reads TGTGCCAGCAGCTTAGGTCTAGCGGGGGGAAGGAATGAGCAGTTCTTC. Protein sequence: CASSLGLAGGRNEQFF.

The rearrangement joins TRBV29-1 to TRBJ1-2; D call uncertain. The V end lost 4 bases, the J end lost 1 base, and 7 bases lay between the germline ends. There are 12 residues in the CDR3. CDR1 and CDR2 from the germline V gene are SQVTM and ANQGSEA. CDR3 in amino acids: CSVAGVNYGYTF. The CDR3 DNA sequence: TGCAGCGTTGCCGGGGTTAACTATGGCTACACCTTC. The entire variable domain, with the rest obtained from reference TRBV29-1 and TRBJ1-2, is as follows: SAVISQKPSRDICQRGTSLTIQCQVDSQVTMMFWYRQQPGQSLTLIATANQGSEATYESGFVIDKFPISRPNLTFSTLTVSNMSPEDSSIYLCSVAGVNYGYTFGSGTRLTVV.